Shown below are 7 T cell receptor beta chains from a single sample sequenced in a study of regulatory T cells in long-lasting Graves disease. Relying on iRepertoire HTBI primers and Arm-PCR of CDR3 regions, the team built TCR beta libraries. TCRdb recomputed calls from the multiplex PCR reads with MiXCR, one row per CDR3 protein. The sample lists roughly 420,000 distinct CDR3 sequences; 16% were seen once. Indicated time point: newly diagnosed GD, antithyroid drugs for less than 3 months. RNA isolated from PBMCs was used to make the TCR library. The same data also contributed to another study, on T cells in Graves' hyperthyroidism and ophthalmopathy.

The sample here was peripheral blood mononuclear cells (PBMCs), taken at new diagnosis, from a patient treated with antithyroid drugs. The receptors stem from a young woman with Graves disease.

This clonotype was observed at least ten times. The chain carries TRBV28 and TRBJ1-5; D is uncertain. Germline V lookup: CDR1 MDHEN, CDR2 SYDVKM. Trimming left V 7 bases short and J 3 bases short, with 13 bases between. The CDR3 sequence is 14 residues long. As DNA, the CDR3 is TGTGCCAGCACCCTGGACGTTTCCAATCAGCCCCAGCATTTT. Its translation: CASTLDVSNQPQHF.

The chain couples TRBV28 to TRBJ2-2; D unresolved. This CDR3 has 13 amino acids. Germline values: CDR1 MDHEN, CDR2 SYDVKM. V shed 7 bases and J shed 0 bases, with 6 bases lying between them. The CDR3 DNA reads TGTGCCAGCATCGCCCCGAACACCGGGGAGCTGTTTTTT. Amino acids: CASIAPNTGELFF.

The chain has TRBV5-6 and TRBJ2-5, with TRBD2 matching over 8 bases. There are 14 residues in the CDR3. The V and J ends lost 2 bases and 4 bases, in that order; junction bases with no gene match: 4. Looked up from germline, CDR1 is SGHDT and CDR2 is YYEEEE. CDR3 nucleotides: TGTGCCAGCAGCTTAGGACTAGCTTTAGAGACCCAGTACTTC. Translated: CASSLGLALETQYF. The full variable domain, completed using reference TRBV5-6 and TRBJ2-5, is DAGVTQSPTHLIKTRGQQVTLRCSPKSGHDTVSWYQQALGQGPQFIFQYYEEEERQRGNFPDRFSGHQFPNYSSELNVNALLLGDSALYLCASSLGLALETQYFGPGTRLLVL.

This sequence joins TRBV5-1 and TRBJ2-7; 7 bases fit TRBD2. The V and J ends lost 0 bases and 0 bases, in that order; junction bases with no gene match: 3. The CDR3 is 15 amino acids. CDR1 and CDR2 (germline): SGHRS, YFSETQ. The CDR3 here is CASSLGLAISYEQYF. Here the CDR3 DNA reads TGCGCCAGCAGCTTGGGACTAGCAATCTCCTACGAGCAGTACTTC.

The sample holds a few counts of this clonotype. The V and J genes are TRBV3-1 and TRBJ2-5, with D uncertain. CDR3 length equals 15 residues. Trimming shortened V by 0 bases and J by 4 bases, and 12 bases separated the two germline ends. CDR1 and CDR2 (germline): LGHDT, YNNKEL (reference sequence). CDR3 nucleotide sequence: TGTGCCAGCAGCCAAGATCGAGTAAGTCGAGAGACCCAGTACTTC. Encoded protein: CASSQDRVSRETQYF.

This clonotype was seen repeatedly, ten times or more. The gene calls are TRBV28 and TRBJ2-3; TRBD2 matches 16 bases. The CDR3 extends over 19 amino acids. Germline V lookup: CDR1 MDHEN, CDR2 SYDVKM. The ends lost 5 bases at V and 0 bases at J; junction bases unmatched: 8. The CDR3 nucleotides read TGTGCCAGCAGTCCGCCGGGACTAGCGGGAGGGCGGAGCACAGATACGCAGTATTTT. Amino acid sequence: CASSPPGLAGGRSTDTQYF.

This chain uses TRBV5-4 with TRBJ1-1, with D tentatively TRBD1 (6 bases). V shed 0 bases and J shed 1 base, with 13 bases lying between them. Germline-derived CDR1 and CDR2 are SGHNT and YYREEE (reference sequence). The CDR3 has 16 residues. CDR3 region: CASSLEGPRGNTEAFF. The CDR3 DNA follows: TGTGCCAGCAGCTTGGAGGGTCCCAGGGGGAACACTGAAGCTTTCTTT.